This T cell receptor (beta chain) was captured in a study of T cell clusters in autoimmune cytopenias. For this clonotype: Its specificity is unknown.

TRB rearrangements were amplified by touch-down multiplex PCR with mixed TRB-A/B primers. TCRdb reprocessed the multiplex PCR reads, keeping one entry per CDR3 protein, no DNA. This table holds around 9,800 distinct CDR3 sequences. This CDR3 has 14 amino acids. CDR1 SEHNR and CDR2 FQNEAQ come from the germline V gene (reference sequence). Study-wide results and caveats: Primary autoimmune cytopenia patients seemingly lacked the physiological T cell clusters found in healthy donors. TRB repertoire shifts in secondary cytopenia and chronic lymphocytic leukemia mostly reflected lymphoma, not autoimmunity.

About 37,500 genome equivalents of blood DNA were amplified for TRB. These data were also reused for a study on T cell repertoires in aging, cancer and after chemotherapy. That report adds: The full dataset contained 8.5 million to 10 million TCR reads. Median generation probability rose over the chemotherapy interval in each cancer cohort, suggesting rebound thymic output.

The chain employs TRBV7-9 and TRBJ1-1; as DNA is missing, the TRBD1 call by TCRdb cannot be tested. The material sequenced was peripheral blood. This clonotype originated in a human donor in good health. CDR3 protein: CASSPTGVSTEAFF.